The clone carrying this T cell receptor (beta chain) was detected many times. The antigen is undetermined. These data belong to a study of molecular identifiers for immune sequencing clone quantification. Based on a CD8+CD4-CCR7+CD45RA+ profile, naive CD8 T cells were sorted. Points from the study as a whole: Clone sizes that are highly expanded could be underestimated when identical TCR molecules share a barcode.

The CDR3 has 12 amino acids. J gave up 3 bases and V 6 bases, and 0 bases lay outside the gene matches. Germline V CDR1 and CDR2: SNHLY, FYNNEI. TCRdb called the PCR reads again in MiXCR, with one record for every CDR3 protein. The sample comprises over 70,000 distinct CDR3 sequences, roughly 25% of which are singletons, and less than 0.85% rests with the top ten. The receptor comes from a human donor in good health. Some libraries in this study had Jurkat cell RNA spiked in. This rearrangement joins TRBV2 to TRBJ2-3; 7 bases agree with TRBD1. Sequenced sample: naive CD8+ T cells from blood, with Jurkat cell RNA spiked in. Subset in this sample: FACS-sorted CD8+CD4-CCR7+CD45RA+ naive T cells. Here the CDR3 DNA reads TGTGCCAGCAGGGGACAGACAGATACGCAGTATTTT. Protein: CASRGQTDTQYF.